This T cell receptor beta chain comes out of a study of CD8 T cells in ankylosing spondylitis. Whole-study results and caveats: Clones tied to disease were said to be significantly enriched in matched ankylosing spondylitis synovial fluid.

Making the TCR beta libraries involved quantitative 5'-RACE with molecular barcodes. TCRdb reprocessed the 5' RACE reads via MiXCR and lists one record per CDR3 protein. The sample has around 130,000 distinct CDR3 sequences, 6% to 8.5% seen once. This clonotype was seen ten or more times. Its target is unknown. The length of the CDR3 is 14 residues. Trimming cost V 0 bases and J 7 bases, with 10 bases left between them. CDR1 and CDR2 from the germline V gene are WNHNN and SYGVQD (reference sequence). The gene calls are TRBV10-1 and TRBJ1-5, with D hard to call. Sequencing used blood, either unsorted or a sorted T cell fraction (not recorded which). This clonotype was obtained from a male donor with ankylosing spondylitis or in good health (not recorded which). This CDR3 is CASSESISEQPQHF. CDR3 nucleotides: TGCGCCAGCAGTGAGTCGATTAGCGAGCAGCCCCAGCATTTT.